Listed here is a single TCR beta chain. The antigen it binds to is not known. The sample holds no much larger clone one base away, and base qualities are not on file. The sample's time point label, in plain terms: blood from clinic visit 5 months post-surgery; TSC patient then seizure free. The surgery cases showing the highest brain T cell transcript signatures were chosen for TCR beta chain sequencing of brain tissue and, when available, of blood. Patients had been treated with at least one anti-epileptic drug before surgery. The TCR-sequenced patients were children whose drug-resistant epilepsy was caused by tuberous sclerosis complex, focal cortical dysplasia, Rasmussen encephalitis or hemimegalencephaly. The Monarch genomic DNA purification kit was used to extract bulk genomic DNA from unsorted brain tissue and whole blood. These data belong to a study of brain T cells in children with intractable seizures (dated by TCRdb to about 2021). With respect to the entire study: A NanoString immunology panel was first used to screen resected brain tissue from 40 to 55 pediatric epilepsy surgery cases for immune gene transcripts. Of the roughly 12 selected surgery cases, pre-surgery blood was also sequenced for eight, so four had brain tissue only. Results the study describes overall, beyond this receptor: The patients' HCMV serostatus was not known, and viral specificity was inferred solely from CDR3 sequence similarity. Because sequencing depth was different between pre-surgery and post-surgery blood, clones absent from the pre-surgery sample may reflect undersampling.

The immunoSEQ assay was used to generate TCR beta chain sequences from genomic DNA. The authors' analysis ran thus. CDR3 sequences that did not begin with the conserved framework cysteine at position 104 were removed by hand. To get clonality, the normalized Shannon's Diversity Index was subtracted from one, giving values from 0 (maximal diversity) to 1 (oligoclonal). Chi-squared comparison-of-proportions tests assessed whether the same CDR3 differed in frequency between samples, such as brain versus blood. Public clonotypes were identified through searches of immuneACCESS, and similarity to known antiviral clonotypes was evaluated with the VDJdb browser. This is the immuneACCESS table as TCRdb keeps it, with only in-frame sequences that have V and J called. A part of the clones is gone; compared with another copy, unresolved V genes explain less than half, and the rest is unexplained. Clone size and V and J calls were adopted from that table, with D and trimming inferred from the DNA. Within this sample are about 340,000 clones, with 93% of them counted one time only. The top ten hold roughly 6% of the sample.

Per the germline V gene (reference sequence), GTSNPN is the CDR1 and SVGIG is the CDR2. The CDR3 numbers 14 residues from cysteine through phenylalanine. The sequence is cut down to CDR3 DNA, 42 bases in frame from base 1. The trim is 1 base for V and 7 bases for J, with a gap of 16 bases between the germline ends. Recombination connected TRBV30 to TRBJ1-2; D gene: possibly TRBD1, on 6 matching bases. Sequencing was performed on peripheral blood, taken 4 to 5 months after surgery. The TCR sequence derives from a boy under three years old with tuberous sclerosis and intractable seizures. The CDR3 in this case is CAWSGAGGLLGYTF. Read as DNA, the sequence is TGTGCCTGGAGTGGAGCGGGGGGGCTCCTTGGCTACACCTTC.